This T cell receptor beta chain is drawn from a study of identical twins. Overall study results and limits: Analyses of zero insertions could be partly confounded by invariant MAIT and iNKT cells. Models predicted less out-of-frame TCR alpha sharing in monozygotic twins than was found.

cDNA carried unique molecular identifiers, and a universal primer site was added by template switching. One entry per CDR3 protein results from TCRdb running MiXCR on the 5' RACE reads. The sample lists a few hundred thousand distinct CDR3 sequences; 9.5% to 10% were seen once. The germline V gene encodes CDR1 MDHEN and CDR2 SYDVKM. CDR3 length: 13 amino acids. The V end was cut by 3 bases, the J end by 4 bases, with 9 bases between. This clonotype was detected only a few times. Its antigen is undetermined. These records were also assigned to another study, of yellow fever vaccine responses in identical twins. That source notes: Twins reportedly mounted vaccine T cell responses that seemed partly convergent, partly personalized.

The chain combines TRBV28 with TRBJ2-5; D is possibly TRBD2 (5 bases). The sequence was collected from a woman under 30 in good health. The specimen was PBMCs. CDR3 sequence: CASSFEAGETQYF. The CDR3 DNA sequence: TGTGCCAGCAGTTTCGAGGCGGGAGAGACCCAGTACTTC.